The rows below give T cell receptor beta chains drawn from one sample of a study of OX40 agonist ivuxolimab in advanced cancers. Sequencing used immunoSEQ multiplex PCR; TCRdb keeps in-frame clones, though not all of them. The sample includes approximately 80,000 clones, over 85% seen only once; the top ten take approximately 0.2%. The sequencing used CD4+ or CD8+ T cells sorted from blood, collected in a trial of the OX40 agonist ivuxolimab. These TCRs come from an adult with an advanced solid tumor such as melanoma, head and neck, liver or kidney cancer. Both conserved end residues are part of each CDR3. Each record gives: J gene, clone size, D gene, V gene, CDR3 protein, CDR3 DNA. A D gene is named only where the DNA matches it firmly. Clone size is given for some rows only: seen once, a few or many times, or a class if the clone is expanded.

TRBJ2-4,once,.,TRBV19,CASSPSPTAPKNIQYF,TGTGCCAGTAGTCCATCCCCGACAGCTCCCAAAAACATTCAGTACTTC
TRBJ2-3,.,.,TRBV5-1,CASGTGHSTDTQYF,TGCGCCAGCGGAACAGGCCACTCCACAGATACGCAGTATTTT
TRBJ1-5,.,.,TRBV7-2,CASSLVGGLGGAGPQHF,TGTGCCAGCAGCTTAGTGGGCGGGTTGGGGGGCGCGGGGCCCCAGCATTTT
TRBJ1-4,.,.,TRBV28,CASSFVLQGEKLFF,TGTGCCAGCAGTTTCGTGCTCCAGGGGGAAAAACTGTTTTTT
TRBJ2-5,once,.,TRBV30,CAWDSGPQETQYF,TGTGCCTGGGACAGCGGCCCCCAAGAGACCCAGTACTTC
TRBJ2-7,.,TRBD1,TRBV5-1,CASSFGDRDEQYF,TGCGCCAGCAGCTTTGGGGACAGGGACGAGCAGTACTTC
TRBJ2-7,.,.,TRBV7-8,CASSTTVTYEQYF,TGTGCCAGCAGCACCACAGTAACCTACGAGCAGTACTTC
TRBJ2-1,.,.,TRBV4-2,CASSQAFSDNEQFF,TGTGCCAGCAGCCAAGCCTTCTCGGACAATGAGCAGTTCTTC
TRBJ2-2,.,.,TRBV7-9,CASKLQGSNTGELFF,TGTGCCAGCAAGCTACAGGGATCGAACACCGGGGAGCTGTTTTTT
TRBJ2-3,.,.,TRBV10-1,CASALGKFPDTQYF,TGCGCCAGCGCCTTGGGAAAGTTCCCTGATACGCAGTATTTT
TRBJ2-3,once,TRBD1,TRBV11-3,CASSFGTATDTQYF,TGTGCCAGCAGCTTCGGGACAGCCACAGATACGCAGTATTTT
TRBJ1-3,.,.,TRBV6-6,CASSPGGGESNTIYF,TGTGCCAGCAGCCCGGGGGGGGGAGAGTCTAACACCATATATTTT
TRBJ2-5,.,.,TRBV11-2,CASSLPKTTFQETQYF,TGTGCCAGCAGCTTGCCTAAGACGACGTTCCAAGAGACCCAGTACTTC
TRBJ2-7,.,.,TRBV6-1,CASSALRVGGSYEQYF,TGTGCCAGCAGTGCTCTTAGGGTTGGGGGCTCCTACGAGCAGTACTTC
TRBJ2-7,few,.,TRBV6-6,CASNQKASDYEQYF,TGTGCCAGCAACCAGAAGGCGAGCGACTACGAGCAGTACTTC
TRBJ1-4,once,.,TRBV28,CASMGEENEKLFF,TGTGCCAGCATGGGGGAGGAGAATGAAAAACTGTTTTTT
TRBJ1-5,.,.,TRBV9,CASSVGPYRDQPQHF,TGTGCCAGCAGCGTAGGCCCTTACAGGGATCAGCCCCAGCATTTT
TRBJ1-2,.,.,TRBV5-4,CASSLGPPGGGYAGGYTF,TGTGCCAGCAGCTTGGGGCCCCCCGGGGGAGGCTACGCCGGTGGCTACACCTTC
TRBJ2-2,.,TRBD1,TRBV19,CASSIPPYRDREGTGELFF,TGTGCCAGTAGTATACCCCCCTACCGGGACAGGGAAGGCACCGGGGAGCTGTTTTTT
TRBJ2-3,.,.,TRBV5-1,CASTSGFLDTQYF,TGCGCCAGCACCTCAGGGTTTCTGGATACGCAGTATTTT
TRBJ2-7,.,TRBD1,TRBV6-5,CASSSGQRASSYEQYF,TGTGCCAGCAGTTCGGGACAGAGGGCCAGCTCCTACGAGCAGTACTTC
TRBJ1-1,once,TRBD1,TRBV5-4,CASSLEGQGVAFF,TGTGCCAGCAGCTTGGAGGGCCAGGGGGTCGCTTTCTTT
TRBJ2-5,once,TRBD1,TRBV19,CASSVLTGGKETQYF,TGTGCCAGTAGTGTCTTGACAGGGGGCAAAGAGACCCAGTACTTC
TRBJ1-2,.,.,TRBV29-1,CSVRVTSYGYTF,TGCAGCGTCCGGGTTACTAGCTATGGCTACACCTTC
TRBJ1-5,.,.,TRBV6-1,CASSAGSYQPQHF,TGTGCCAGCAGTGCAGGGTCTTACCAGCCCCAGCATTTT
TRBJ1-5,.,.,TRBV19,CASRKGLDQPQHF,TGTGCCAGTAGAAAGGGACTGGATCAGCCCCAGCATTTT
TRBJ2-5,.,TRBD2,TRBV29-1,CSVPNGAGETQYF,TGCAGCGTCCCGAATGGAGCGGGGGAGACCCAGTACTTC
TRBJ2-1,.,.,TRBV7-9,CASSLQGGLGNEQFF,TGTGCCAGCAGTTTACAGGGCGGTCTAGGCAATGAGCAGTTCTTC
TRBJ2-7,once,.,TRBV6-1,CASSEGTGVEQYF,TGTGCCAGCAGTGAGGGGACGGGAGTCGAGCAGTACTTC
TRBJ2-2,.,TRBD1,TRBV14,CASTGQGKGNTGELFF,TGTGCCAGCACCGGACAGGGGAAAGGGAACACCGGGGAGCTGTTTTTT
TRBJ1-1,.,.,TRBV28,CASTIANGRYTEAFF,TGTGCCAGCACCATAGCCAACGGGAGGTACACTGAAGCTTTCTTT
TRBJ2-3,.,.,TRBV6-5,CASRDTTDTQYF,TGTGCCAGCAGGGATACCACAGATACGCAGTATTTT
TRBJ1-4,.,.,TRBV10-1,CASSQPRGGEKLFF,TGCGCCAGCAGTCAACCACGGGGGGGTGAAAAACTGTTTTTT
TRBJ2-1,.,.,TRBV10-1,CASSDAYNEQFF,TGCGCCAGCAGTGACGCCTACAATGAGCAGTTCTTC
TRBJ2-3,.,.,TRBV7-3,CASSLTGVKDTQYF,TGTGCCAGCAGCTTAACAGGGGTGAAAGATACGCAGTATTTT
TRBJ1-3,.,.,TRBV30,CALKFGTRGNTIYF,TGTGCCTTAAAGTTCGGGACGAGGGGAAACACCATATATTTT
TRBJ2-1,.,TRBD2,TRBV4-1,CASSQSLGGSLSYNEQFF,TGCGCCAGCAGCCAAAGCTTAGGCGGGAGTCTCTCCTACAATGAGCAGTTCTTC
TRBJ2-3,.,TRBD2,TRBV19,CASSKGLAGGTTDTQYF,TGTGCCAGTAGTAAAGGACTAGCGGGAGGGACCACAGATACGCAGTATTTT
TRBJ1-6,.,.,TRBV28,CASRPDSRNSPLHF,TGTGCCAGCAGGCCCGACAGCAGGAATTCACCCCTCCACTTT
TRBJ2-1,.,.,TRBV10-3,CAIRGDNSYNEQFF,TGTGCCATCAGGGGGGACAACAGCTACAATGAGCAGTTCTTC
TRBJ2-3,once,TRBD2,TRBV5-4,CASWTSGADTQYF,TGTGCCAGTTGGACTAGCGGTGCTGATACGCAGTATTTT
TRBJ1-1,.,.,TRBV30,CAWSMRENTEAFF,TGTGCCTGGAGCATGAGGGAGAACACTGAAGCTTTCTTT
TRBJ2-1,.,TRBD2,TRBV5-1,CASSLGLAGGLGSYNEQFF,TGCGCCAGCAGCTTGGGACTAGCGGGAGGACTGGGATCCTACAATGAGCAGTTCTTC
TRBJ2-3,.,TRBD2,TRBV30,CASLAGTQDTQYF,TGTGCCTCACTAGCGGGGACCCAAGATACGCAGTATTTT
TRBJ1-6,once,TRBD1,TRBV5-1,CASRDSPSDSPLHF,TGCGCCAGCCGGGACAGCCCATCTGATTCACCCCTCCACTTT
TRBJ2-6,.,TRBD1,TRBV28,CASSLYGQGASGANVLTF,TGTGCCAGCAGTTTATATGGACAGGGGGCTAGTGGGGCCAACGTCCTGACTTTC
TRBJ2-5,.,.,TRBV28,CASSSILSRTQYF,TGTGCCAGCAGTTCTATTCTCAGTAGGACCCAGTACTTC
TRBJ2-3,.,TRBD2,TRBV5-4,CASSRSGTSAWADTQYF,TGTGCCAGCAGCCGCAGCGGGACTAGCGCATGGGCAGATACGCAGTATTTT
TRBJ1-1,.,.,TRBV19,CASTRENTEAFF,TGTGCCAGTACCAGGGAGAACACTGAAGCTTTCTTT
TRBJ1-1,.,.,TRBV5-1,CASSYSGTTNTEAFF,TGCGCCAGCAGCTATTCCGGGACAACGAACACTGAAGCTTTCTTT
TRBJ2-1,.,TRBD2,TRBV5-1,CASSKLAGQNEQFF,TGCGCCAGCAGTAAGCTAGCGGGGCAAAATGAGCAGTTCTTC